This TCR beta chain was recorded in a study of graft-versus-host responses after intestinal transplantation. Study overall: Anti-thymocyte globulin induction preceded roughly 3 years of tacrolimus and steroid maintenance in all recipients. Notes on the study in general: GvH clones occurred in recipient marrow; some first appeared in ileum or blood.

A remark on this clone: Its antigen remains unknown.

Once graft tissue had been processed, intraepithelial and lamina propria lymphocytes were released. Only in-frame clones appear in the TCRdb table, and some are missing; sequencing was by immunoSEQ multiplex PCR. Seen here are 15,000 to 20,000 clones, less than 85% observed once, and the top ten hold around 5.5%. This CDR3 has 11 amino acids. Germline CDR1 and CDR2: SGHRS and YFSETQ. Trimming took 7 bases from V and 6 from J, leaving 8 bases between them. The sequence was obtained from a human patient who received an intestinal transplant, so some T cells may come from the graft donor. This sequence joins TRBV5-1 and TRBJ2-1, with D possibly matching TRBD2 (5 bases). Sequenced here: ileum tissue, sampled 17 days after transplant. The CDR3 DNA sequence: TGCGCCAGCCTCGGGGTCAATGAGCAGTTCTTC. Residues: CASLGVNEQFF.